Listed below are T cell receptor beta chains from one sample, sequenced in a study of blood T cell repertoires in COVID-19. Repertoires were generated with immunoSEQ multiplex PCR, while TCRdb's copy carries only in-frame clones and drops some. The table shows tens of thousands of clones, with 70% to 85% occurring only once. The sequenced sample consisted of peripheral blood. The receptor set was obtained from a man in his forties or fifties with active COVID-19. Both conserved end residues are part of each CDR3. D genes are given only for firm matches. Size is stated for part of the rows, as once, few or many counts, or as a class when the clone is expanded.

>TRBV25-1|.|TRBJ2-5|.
TGTGCCAGCAGCAAACAGGGTCGGGGAGAGACCCAGTACTTC
CASSKQGRGETQYF
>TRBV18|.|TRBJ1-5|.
TGTGCCAGCTCACCCCCCCGACAGGGCAATCAGCCCCAGCATTTT
CASSPPRQGNQPQHF
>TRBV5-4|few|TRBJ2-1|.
TGTGCCAGCAGCTTAGGAGACAGGACTTACAATGAGCAGTTCTTC
CASSLGDRTYNEQFF
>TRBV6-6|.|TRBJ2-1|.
TGTGCCAGCAGTACCCTACGGGGGTCGCGGGATGAGCAGTTCTTC
CASSTLRGSRDEQFF
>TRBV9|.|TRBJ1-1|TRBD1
TGTGCCAGCAGTGGGACAGGGAGCTTAGGAACTGAAGCTTTCTTT
CASSGTGSLGTEAFF
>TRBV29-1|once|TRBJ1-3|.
TGCAGCGTCGTCGACCCAGGGGCCATATATTTT
CSVVDPGAIYF
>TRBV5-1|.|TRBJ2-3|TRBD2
TGCGCCAGCAGCTCCGGACTAGCGGGGGCCGGTATAACAGATACGCAGTATTTT
CASSSGLAGAGITDTQYF
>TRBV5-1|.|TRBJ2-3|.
TGCGCCAGCAGCAAGGGGAGCACAGATACGCAGTATTTT
CASSKGSTDTQYF
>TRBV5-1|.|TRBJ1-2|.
TGCGCCAGCAGCTTGGTTGGTGAGGCTAACTATGGCTACACCTTC
CASSLVGEANYGYTF
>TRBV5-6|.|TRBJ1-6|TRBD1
TGTGCCAGCAGCTCCGGACAGGGGGACAATTCACCCCTCCACTTT
CASSSGQGDNSPLHF
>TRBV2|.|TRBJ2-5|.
TGTGCCAGCAGTGAACGCAGGGGAAAGACCCAGTACTTC
CASSERRGKTQYF
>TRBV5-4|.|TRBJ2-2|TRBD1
TGTGCCAGCAGTCGTTCCCCGGGACAGGGTTTCTCCGGGGAGCTGTTTTTT
CASSRSPGQGFSGELFF
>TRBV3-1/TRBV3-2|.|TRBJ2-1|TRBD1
TGTGCCAGCAGCTCTCTTTTTGGGACAGTCTACAATGAGCAGTTCTTC
CASSSLFGTVYNEQFF
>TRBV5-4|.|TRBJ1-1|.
TGTGCCACCTCCTGGGGGCCAGGAAACACTGAAGCTTTCTTT
CATSWGPGNTEAFF
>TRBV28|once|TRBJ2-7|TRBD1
TGTGCCAGCAGGACAGCCGGGACAGGGGTCACCTACGAGCAGTACTTC
CASRTAGTGVTYEQYF
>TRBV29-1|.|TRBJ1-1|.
TGCAGCGTTGACCCCGGGGGGGCGCTGGGTGAAGCTTTCTTT
CSVDPGGALGEAFF
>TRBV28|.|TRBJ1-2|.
TGTGCCAGCCTAGTTTTAAACTATGGCTACACCTTC
CASLVLNYGYTF
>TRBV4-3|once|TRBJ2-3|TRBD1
TGCGCCAGCAGACTACAGGGGTCAGATACGCAGTATTTT
CASRLQGSDTQYF
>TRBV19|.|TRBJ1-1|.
TGTGCGATACAGGGATATACTGAAGCTTTCTTT
CAIQGYTEAFF
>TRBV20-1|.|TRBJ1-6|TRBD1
TGCAGTGCTAGTCGGGGACAGGGGGCGAATTCACCCCTCCACTTT
CSASRGQGANSPLHF
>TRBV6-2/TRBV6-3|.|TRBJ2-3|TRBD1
TGTGCCAGCAGTATACAGGGGCGCGATACGCAGTATTTT
CASSIQGRDTQYF
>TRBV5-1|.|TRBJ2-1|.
TGCGCCAGCAGCTTGGATCCGGGGGGCTATGAGCAGTTCTTC
CASSLDPGGYEQFF
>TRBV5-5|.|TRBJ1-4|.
TGTGCCAGCAGCTTGGGACCTACTAGAATAACTAATGAAAAACTGTTTTTT
CASSLGPTRITNEKLFF
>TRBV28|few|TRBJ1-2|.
TGTGCCAGCAGCTTAGAGGACTATGGCTACACCTTC
CASSLEDYGYTF